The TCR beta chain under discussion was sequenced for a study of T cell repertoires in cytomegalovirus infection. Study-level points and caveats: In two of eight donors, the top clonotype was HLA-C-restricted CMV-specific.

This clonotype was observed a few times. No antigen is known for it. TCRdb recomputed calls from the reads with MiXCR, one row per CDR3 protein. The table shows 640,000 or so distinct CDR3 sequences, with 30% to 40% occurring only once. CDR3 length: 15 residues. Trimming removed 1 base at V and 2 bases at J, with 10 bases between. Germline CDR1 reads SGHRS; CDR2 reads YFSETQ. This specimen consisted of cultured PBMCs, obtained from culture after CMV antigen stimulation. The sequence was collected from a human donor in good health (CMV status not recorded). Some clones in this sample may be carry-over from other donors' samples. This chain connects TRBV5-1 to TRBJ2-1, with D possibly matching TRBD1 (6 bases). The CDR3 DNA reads TGCGCCAGCAGCTTGTGGCAGGGGCCCTACAATGAGCAGTTCTTC. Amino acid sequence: CASSLWQGPYNEQFF.